The 10 T cell receptor beta chains reported below all come from one sample, sequenced in a study of T cells in Graves' hyperthyroidism and ophthalmopathy (dated by TCRdb to about 2019). To prepare the library, multiplex PCR was applied. The listed sequencing device is Illumina HiSeq 2000. TCR beta CDR3 regions were amplified from RNA transcripts. A first-round RT-PCR of the TCR CDR3 used the HTBI primer set with the Qiagen OneStep RT-PCR kit. In TCRdb, the public reads were trimmed at Q25 with fastp and aligned with MiXCR, with productive beta chains retained. Each entry is one CDR3 protein sequence, shown with its most common DNA and genes. This sample comprises over 700,000 distinct CDR3 sequences, 30% to 40% of them detected only once. Of the sample, 30% to 40% is held by the ten largest clones. Input material: blood. The receptors originated from a middle-aged woman with Graves' hyperthyroidism.

The V call is TRBV10-3, the J call TRBJ1-1; 9 nucleotides match TRBD1. The V segment lost 10 bases and the J segment 5 bases; nucleotides outside the gene matches: 14. The CDR3 is 15 amino acids. In germline, CDR1 is ENHRY, CDR2 SYGVKD. CDR3 DNA sequence: TGTGCCAGCAGCGCCGACCGAGACAGGGGGACTGAAGCTTTCTTT. It translates to CASSADRDRGTEAFF.

The V call is TRBV12-3 or TRBV12-4, the J call TRBJ1-3; 11 bases align to TRBD1. The CDR3 runs to 15 residues. The V and J ends lost 6 bases and 6 bases, in that order; junction bases with no gene match: 7. For the CDR3, the DNA is TGTGCCAGCAGCCCCAAGGGACAGGGGGAAAACACCATATATTTT. This translates into CASSPKGQGENTIYF.

The rearrangement links TRBV4-3 to TRBJ1-1; TRBD1 might be the D (5 bases). Germline CDR1 LGHNA, CDR2 YSLEER. V was cut by 0 bases and J by 0 bases, with 14 bases left in between. This CDR3 comprises 17 residues. The CDR3 is CASSQDPDTSMNTEAFF. The CDR3 DNA is TGCGCCAGCAGCCAAGATCCGGACACCTCCATGAACACTGAAGCTTTCTTT.

A few counts support this clonotype. The gene calls are TRBV4-1 and TRBJ1-1, with a weak D call TRBD1 (5 bases). Between the trimmed V and J ends, which lost 0 bases and 4 bases, there was a span of 15 bases. The CDR3 sequence is 16 residues long. Germline V CDR1 and CDR2: MGHRA, YSYEKL. CDR3 in amino acids: CASSQDPTRGGTEAFF. Here the CDR3 DNA reads TGCGCCAGCAGCCAAGATCCCACTAGGGGAGGCACTGAAGCTTTCTTT.

This clonotype showed up many times. The chain links TRBV10-3 to TRBJ1-5; D possibly corresponds to TRBD1 (5 bases). V lost 10 bases and J 2 bases, leaving 12 bases between the germline ends. This CDR3 has 13 residues. Germline V gives CDR1 ENHRY, CDR2 SYGVKD. The CDR3 region is CASYGGGNQPQHF. CDR3 sequence (DNA): TGTGCCAGCTACGGGGGGGGCAATCAGCCCCAGCATTTT.

This clonotype was recorded at least ten times. The chain uses TRBV7-9 and TRBJ2-7, with D possibly matching TRBD1 (8 bases). CDR1 is SEHNR, CDR2 FQNEAQ, per germline (reference sequence). Trimming cost V 5 bases and J 0 bases, with 14 bases left between them. The CDR3 spans 15 residues. The CDR3 sequence is CASSLTGGGSYEQYF. CDR3 bases: TGTGCCAGCAGCCTAACAGGGGGGGGCTCCTACGAGCAGTACTTC.

This clonotype was seen more than once but under ten times. This rearrangement joins TRBV19 to TRBJ1-2, with TRBD1 matching 7 bases. The CDR3 sequence is 16 residues long. Germline V lookup: CDR1 LNHDA, CDR2 SQIVND (reference sequence). The J segment lost 7 bases and the V segment lost 3 bases, leaving 14 bases of the junction unmatched. CDR3 amino acids: CASSIFGQELTRGYTF. The CDR3 nucleotides read TGTGCCAGTAGTATTTTTGGACAGGAACTAACTCGTGGCTACACCTTC.

This clonotype was seen at least ten times. The chain combines TRBV12-3 or TRBV12-4 with TRBJ1-2, with D perhaps matching TRBD1 (5 bases). There are 13 residues in the CDR3. V dropped 5 bases and J dropped 1 base, with 8 bases sitting between them. The CDR3 is CASSPGGNYGYTF. The CDR3 nucleotides read TGTGCCAGCAGTCCGGGGGGTAACTATGGCTACACCTTC.

Many counts were recorded for this clonotype. CDR3 protein: CASSLDRSNQPQHF. In DNA form, the CDR3 reads TGTGCCAGCAGTCTCGACAGATCCAATCAGCCCCAGCATTTT. The J gene is TRBJ1-5, the V gene TRBV2; perhaps TRBD1 as D (5 bases). From germline, CDR1 is SNHLY and CDR2 FYNNEI. Between the trimmed V and J ends, which lost 5 bases and 3 bases, there was a span of 11 bases. The CDR3 extends over 14 amino acids.

This clonotype was counted at least ten times. This rearrangement joins TRBV7-6 to TRBJ2-5; no definite D call. The CDR3 is 16 residues long. Trimming took 2 bases from V and 1 from J, leaving 14 bases between them. Germline loops: CDR1 SGHVS, CDR2 FNYEAQ. The CDR3 spells CASSLRGRRSQETQYF. In DNA, the CDR3 is TGTGCCAGCAGCTTACGCGGACGGCGGTCCCAAGAGACCCAGTACTTC.